Sequencing of this T cell receptor beta chain was carried out in a study of T cells after yellow fever vaccination. This clonotype has a count of ten or more. No antigen is known for it. This CDR3 spans 15 amino acids. General study results and limits: Booster sampling recovered most clones from primary vaccination (around 96% CD4, around 88% CD8).

TCRdb processed the 5' RACE reads anew with MiXCR; each CDR3 protein has one entry. The table lists 70,000 or so distinct CDR3 sequences, approximately 5% of them singletons, with 2.2% in the top ten. This TCR derives from a man aged 18 to 30 who received the YFV17D yellow fever vaccine. V usage is TRBV21-1 and J usage is TRBJ2-2; the D segment call TRBD1 is taken from the table without a DNA check. TRBV21-1 is recorded as a pseudogene. The specimen comprised CD4+ T cells sorted from PBMCs, sampled roughly 14 days after the first yellow fever vaccination. The DNA for the CDR3 is TGTGCCAAGGGACAGGGGGAGCGCCGAACCGGGGAGCTGTTTTTT. Encoded protein: CAKGQGERRTGELFF.